This entry features one T cell receptor beta chain sequence. Its cognate antigen is unknown. These data come from a study of OX40 agonist ivuxolimab in advanced cancers. Study-wide results and caveats: CD4+ and CD8+ blood T cells expanded clonally by week 6 at 0.1 to 3.0 mg/kg.

The protocol was immunoSEQ multiplex PCR, while the TCRdb copy is restricted to in-frame clones and leaves out a portion. The sample lists 40,000 to 45,000 clones, 80% occurring once. The germline V gene encodes CDR1 MNHNS and CDR2 SASEGT. V lost 2 bases and J 5 bases, leaving 15 bases between the germline ends. This CDR3 is 15 amino acids long. The TCR sequence derives from an adult with an advanced solid tumor such as melanoma, head and neck, liver or kidney cancer. Sequencing used CD4+ or CD8+ T cells sorted from blood, obtained in a trial of the OX40 agonist ivuxolimab. The V call is TRBV6-1, the J call TRBJ2-5; tentative D call: TRBD2 (5 bases). This CDR3 is CASSERKGPGETQYF. The CDR3 coding sequence is TGTGCCAGCAGTGAAAGAAAGGGCCCGGGGGAGACCCAGTACTTC.